The 22 T cell receptor beta chains below come from one sample, sequenced in a study of cytomegalovirus exposure and HLA in healthy donors. The study ran its PCR with 60 Vbeta and 13 Jbeta primers. Here immunoSEQ multiplex PCR was the method, and the copy in TCRdb shows in-frame clones only, minus some. The repertoire includes about 130,000 clones, 81% of them detected once, and under 5% sits in the top ten. Source material: PBMCs. The receptors derive from a young man in good health and CMV-seropositive.

The gene calls are TRBV6-6 and TRBJ2-1; TRBD2 matches at 7 bases. The CDR3 runs 15 residues. With V trimmed by 3 bases and J by 8 bases, 10 bases remained unmatched. Germline V gene data show CDR1 as MNHNY and CDR2 as SVGAGI (reference sequence). DNA of the CDR3: TGTGCCAGCAGTTATTCTGGGGGGGGTGACGATGAGCAGTTCTTC. It codes for CASSYSGGGDDEQFF.

Comment on this clone: This sample also contains other DNA sequences that code for the same CDR3. The chain is built from TRBV7-2 and TRBJ2-3; 8 positions match TRBD1. The V and J ends lost 5 bases and 3 bases, in that order; junction bases with no gene match: 4. Germline V gene lookup returns CDR1 SGHTA and CDR2 FQGNSA. The CDR3 sequence is 14 residues long. The CDR3 reads CASSPDRVTDTQYF. In DNA, the CDR3 is TGTGCCAGCAGCCCGGACAGGGTGACAGATACGCAGTATTTT. Full variable domain (rest looked up from reference TRBV7-2 and TRBJ2-3): GAGVSQSPSNKVTEKGKDVELRCDPISGHTALYWYRQSLGQGLEFLIYFQGNSAPDKSGLPSDRFSAERTGGSVSTLTIQRTQQEDSAVYLCASSPDRVTDTQYFGPGTRLTVL.

The CDR3 loop is CASSLDGDRAYEQYF. The CDR3 DNA is TGTGCCAGCAGCTTGGACGGGGACAGAGCCTACGAGCAGTACTTC. The J gene is TRBJ2-7, the V gene TRBV5-4; 7 nucleotides line up with TRBD1. This CDR3 comprises 15 residues. With V trimmed by 0 bases and J by 2 bases, 5 bases remained unmatched. Per germline, CDR1 SGHNT and CDR2 YYREEE (reference sequence).

This clone was detected once. The chain links TRBV5-1 to TRBJ2-2, with TRBD2 identical over 8 bases. The J segment lost 4 bases and the V segment lost 0 bases, leaving 2 bases of the junction unmatched. The CDR3 consists of 15 residues. In germline, CDR1 is SGHRS, CDR2 YFSETQ. The CDR3 DNA sequence: TGCGCCAGCAGCTTGGACGGGGGGGGCACCGGGGAGCTGTTTTTT. This translates into CASSLDGGGTGELFF.

The chain links TRBV5-1 to TRBJ2-1; no reliable D call. There are 17 residues in the CDR3. Germline V gene sequence: CDR1 SGHRS, CDR2 YFSETQ. V was trimmed by 1 base and J by 2 bases, leaving 16 bases between them. The CDR3 sequence: CASSLTKRNTAYNEQFF. In DNA form, the CDR3 reads TGCGCCAGCAGCTTGACAAAGCGAAATACGGCCTACAATGAGCAGTTCTTC.

The chain employs TRBV4-1 and TRBJ1-2, with a weak D call TRBD1 (5 bases). V lost 1 base and J lost 13, with 16 bases in between. This CDR3 has 13 amino acids. Germline CDR1 reads MGHRA; CDR2 reads YSYEKL. The CDR3 loop is CASSQATERGGTF. The CDR3 bases are TGCGCCAGCAGCCAAGCTACAGAGCGGGGCGGCACCTTC.

The V and J genes are TRBV11-2 and TRBJ2-5; 7 bases line up with TRBD2. The length of the CDR3 is 14 residues. CDR1 SGHAT and CDR2 FQNNGV come from the germline V gene. J lost 5 bases, V lost 5 bases, and 8 bases had no gene match. The chain's CDR3 is CASSVGTTGETQYF. DNA for the CDR3: TGTGCCAGCAGCGTCGGGACTACCGGGGAGACCCAGTACTTC. Looking up the rest from reference TRBV11-2 and TRBJ2-5 gives the full variable domain: EAGVAQSPRYKIIEKRQSVAFWCNPISGHATLYWYQQILGQGPKLLIQFQNNGVVDDSQLPKDRFSAERLKGVDSTLKIQPAKLEDSAVYLCASSVGTTGETQYFGPGTRLLVL.

The genes are TRBV30 and TRBJ2-7, with D maybe TRBD2 (5 bases). V was pared by 4 bases and J by 2 bases, with 15 bases between. The CDR3 consists of 14 residues. The germline gives CDR1 GTSNPN, CDR2 SVGIG (reference sequence). CDR3 DNA sequence: TGTGCCTGGATCTCCGGGATAAGGGCCTACGAGCAGTACTTC. The encoded protein is CAWISGIRAYEQYF.

This chain connects TRBV2 to TRBJ1-1; the D gene is possibly TRBD1 (5 bases). The germline V and J ends were trimmed by 8 bases and 1 base, with 14 bases remaining between them. CDR3 length equals 14 residues. Looked up from germline, CDR1 is SNHLY and CDR2 is FYNNEI. CDR3 sequence reads: CASRLDNTNTEAFF. The CDR3 DNA follows: TGTGCCAGCCGGCTGGACAACACGAACACTGAAGCTTTCTTT.

This chain uses TRBV10-2 with TRBJ2-3; the D is unclear. Trimming stripped 4 bases from V and 4 bases from J, with 3 bases between. CDR1 and CDR2 from the germline V gene are WSHSY and SAAADI. CDR3 size: 11 residues. This chain's CDR3 is CASSVADTQYF. For the CDR3, the DNA is TGCGCCAGCAGTGTCGCAGATACGCAGTATTTT.

The CDR3 region has the DNA TGTGCCAGCAGCCCGGTGCGGGAGCAGTTCTTC. Translating gives CASSPVREQFF. The rearrangement links TRBV6-6 to TRBJ2-1, with D unclear. The CDR3 has 11 amino acids. CDR1 is MNHNY, CDR2 SVGAGI, per germline (reference sequence). The germline V and J ends were trimmed by 6 bases and 10 bases, with 10 bases remaining between them.

This chain uses TRBV25-1 with TRBJ2-5; 9 nucleotides align to TRBD2. Looked up from germline, CDR1 is MGHDK and CDR2 is SYGVNS. J was trimmed by 5 bases and V by 1 base; bases with no gene match: 8. The CDR3 has 16 amino acids. The chain's CDR3 is CASSESNPGLAETQYF. DNA of the CDR3: TGTGCCAGCAGTGAATCGAATCCCGGACTAGCGGAGACCCAGTACTTC.

The chain joins TRBV29-1 to TRBJ2-7; D is possibly TRBD1 (6 bases). The CDR3 spans 13 residues. In germline, CDR1 is SQVTM, CDR2 ANQGSEA. Trimming took 6 bases from V and 0 from J, leaving 12 bases between them. CDR3 sequence reads: CSVARTVSYEQYF. CDR3 bases: TGCAGCGTGGCGCGGACAGTCTCCTACGAGCAGTACTTC.

This chain joins TRBV5-1 and TRBJ1-4; TRBD1 is a possible D gene (5 bases). CDR1 is SGHRS, CDR2 YFSETQ, per germline. This CDR3 is built from 13 residues. The V gene lost 4 bases and the J gene lost 7 bases, with 11 bases spanning the gap. CDR3 coding DNA: TGCGCCAGCAGCGGGGCCCAGTCTGAAAAACTGTTTTTT. This gives the protein CASSGAQSEKLFF.

The chain has TRBV19 and TRBJ2-1; 7 nucleotides line up with TRBD1. CDR3 length: 16 residues. The V gene end was trimmed by 5 bases and the J gene end by 4 bases; junction bases not matched to a gene: 11. Germline values: CDR1 LNHDA, CDR2 SQIVND (reference sequence). In DNA form, the CDR3 reads TGTGCCAGTAGTGCGCGGACAGGTTTCCTGTACAATGAGCAGTTCTTC. This encodes CASSARTGFLYNEQFF.

On this clone itself: An end of the junction does not agree with germline; a read error may underlie this. This chain uses TRBV6-5 with TRBJ1-1; 7 nucleotides line up with TRBD1. Germline CDR1 reads MNHEY; CDR2 reads SVGAGI. The CDR3 runs 13 residues. CDR3 nucleotide sequence: TGTGCCAGCAGGCCCCCCGCAGGGGGGCCCCCTAACTTT. Amino acids: CASRPPAGGPPNF.

The J gene is TRBJ2-2, the V gene TRBV5-1; 7 bases match TRBD1. The germline CDR1 and CDR2 sequences are SGHRS and YFSETQ. V was clipped by 5 bases and J by 5 bases; unmatched bases: 6. CDR3 size: 14 residues. As DNA, the CDR3 is TGCGCCAGCAGTCCCGTGACAGGGACCGGGGAGCTGTTTTTT. Encoded protein: CASSPVTGTGELFF.

The gene calls are TRBV6-1 and TRBJ1-1; 7 bases line up with TRBD1. CDR3 size: 13 residues. Losses at the gene ends were 6 bases for V and 4 bases for J; bases not matched to a gene: 5. Germline V gene sequence: CDR1 MNHNS, CDR2 SASEGT. The DNA of the CDR3 is TGTGCCAGCAGACCGACAGGGAGCACTGAAGCTTTCTTT. As protein: CASRPTGSTEAFF.

The chain has TRBV7-6 and TRBJ1-5; D gene uncertain. The CDR3 extends over 13 amino acids. Germline V CDR1 and CDR2: SGHVS, FNYEAQ. With 2 bases removed from V and 5 bases from J, the gap between germline ends came to 7 bases. CDR3 DNA: TGTGCCAGCAGCTTAAAGCGGGATCAGCCCCAGCATTTT. Residues: CASSLKRDQPQHF.

The J gene is TRBJ1-1, the V gene TRBV28; D is unclear. The CDR3 totals 16 residues. CDR1 MDHEN and CDR2 SYDVKM come from the germline V gene. V dropped 4 bases and J dropped 1 base, with 16 bases sitting between them. The CDR3 spells CASSWEKGGPNTEAFF. CDR3 sequence (DNA): TGTGCCAGCAGTTGGGAGAAAGGCGGTCCGAACACTGAAGCTTTCTTT.

This rearrangement joins TRBV19 to TRBJ1-1; the D gene is possibly TRBD1 (6 bases). V dropped 2 bases and J dropped 8 bases, with 9 bases sitting between them. Germline CDR1 LNHDA, CDR2 SQIVND (reference sequence). The CDR3 consists of 12 residues. CDR3 DNA: TGTGCCAGTAGTATAAGTAGGGGGGAAGCTTTCTTT. Protein: CASSISRGEAFF.

The V call is TRBV19, the J call TRBJ2-7; 13 nucleotides line up with TRBD2. CDR3 size: 15 residues. The J segment lost 4 bases and the V segment lost 5 bases, leaving 5 bases of the junction unmatched. Germline V gives CDR1 LNHDA, CDR2 SQIVND (reference sequence). In DNA, the CDR3 is TGTGCCAGTAGTGTCCGACTAGCGGGAGGTTACGAGCAGTACTTC. Translated, it gives CASSVRLAGGYEQYF.